The following is a T cell receptor (beta chain) sequence with its context. This entry belongs to a study of blood T cell repertoires in COVID-19. Study-wide context: Italy, Spain and the United States were the sources of the convalescent and acute COVID-19 samples. PBMCs, B-cell-depleted T cells, or T cells provided the cDNA or gDNA that made up the material.

Produced via immunoSEQ multiplex PCR; TCRdb's table is partial and in-frame only. The profile shows around 240,000 clones, 70% to 90% of them singletons. Cohorts were determined from participant-reported clinical history. This receptor was identified in a man aged 45-65 years who had been exposed to COVID-19. The sample consisted of PBMCs or T cells enriched from blood (not recorded which).

CDR3 amino acids: CASSWTDFSYEQYF. CDR3 coding DNA: TGTGCCAGCAGCTGGACAGATTTCTCCTACGAGCAGTACTTC. The gene calls are TRBV7-9 and TRBJ2-7; perhaps TRBD1 as D (6 bases). V was shortened by 4 bases and J by 0 bases, with 10 bases between the two germline ends. This CDR3 has 14 amino acids. In germline, CDR1 is SEHNR, CDR2 FQNEAQ (reference sequence).